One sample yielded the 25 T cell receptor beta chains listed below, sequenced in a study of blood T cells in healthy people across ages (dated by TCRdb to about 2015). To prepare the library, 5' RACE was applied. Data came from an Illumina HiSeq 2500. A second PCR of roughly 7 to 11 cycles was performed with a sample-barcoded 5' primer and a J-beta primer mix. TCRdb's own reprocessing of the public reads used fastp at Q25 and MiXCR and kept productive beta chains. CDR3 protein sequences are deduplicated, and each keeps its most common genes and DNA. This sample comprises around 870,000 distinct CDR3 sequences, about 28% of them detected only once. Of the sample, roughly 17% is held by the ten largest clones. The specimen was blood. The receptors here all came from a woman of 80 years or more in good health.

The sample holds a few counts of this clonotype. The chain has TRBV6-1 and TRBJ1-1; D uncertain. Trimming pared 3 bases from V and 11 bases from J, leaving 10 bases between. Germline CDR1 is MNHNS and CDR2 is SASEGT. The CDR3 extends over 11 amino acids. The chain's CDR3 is CASSDPNPAFF. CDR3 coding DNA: TGTGCCAGCAGTGACCCGAACCCGGCTTTCTTT.

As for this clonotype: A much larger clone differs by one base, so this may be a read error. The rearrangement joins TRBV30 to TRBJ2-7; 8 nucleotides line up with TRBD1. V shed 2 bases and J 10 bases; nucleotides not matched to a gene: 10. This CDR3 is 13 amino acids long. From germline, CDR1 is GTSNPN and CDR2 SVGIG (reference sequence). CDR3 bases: TGTGCCTGGAGTCCCACAGGGGGTGTGTCCCAGTACTTC. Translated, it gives CAWSPTGGVSQYF.

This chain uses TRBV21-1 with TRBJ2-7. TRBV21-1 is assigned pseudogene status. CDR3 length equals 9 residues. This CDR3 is CASSLAQYF. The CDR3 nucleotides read TGTGCCAGCAGTTTGGCCCAGTACTTC.

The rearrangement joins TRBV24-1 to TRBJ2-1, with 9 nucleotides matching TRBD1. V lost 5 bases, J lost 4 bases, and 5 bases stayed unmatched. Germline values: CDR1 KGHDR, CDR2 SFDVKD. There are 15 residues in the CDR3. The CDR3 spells CATSGGGQGYNEQFF. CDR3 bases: TGTGCCACCAGTGGGGGGGGACAGGGATACAATGAGCAGTTCTTC.

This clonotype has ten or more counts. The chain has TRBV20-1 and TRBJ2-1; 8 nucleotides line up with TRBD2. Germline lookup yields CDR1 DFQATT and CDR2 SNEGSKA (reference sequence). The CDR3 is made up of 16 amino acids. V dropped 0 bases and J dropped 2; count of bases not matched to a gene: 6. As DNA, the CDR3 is TGCAGTGCTAGAGATCCATCAGCGGGGGCCTACAATGAGCAGTTCTTC. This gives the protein CSARDPSAGAYNEQFF.

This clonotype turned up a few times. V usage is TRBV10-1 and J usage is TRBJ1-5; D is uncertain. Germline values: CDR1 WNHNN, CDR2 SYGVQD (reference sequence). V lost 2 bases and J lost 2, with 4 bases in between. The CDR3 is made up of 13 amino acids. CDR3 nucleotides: TGCGCCAGCAGTGAGGCAGGCAATCAGCCCCAGCATTTT. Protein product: CASSEAGNQPQHF.

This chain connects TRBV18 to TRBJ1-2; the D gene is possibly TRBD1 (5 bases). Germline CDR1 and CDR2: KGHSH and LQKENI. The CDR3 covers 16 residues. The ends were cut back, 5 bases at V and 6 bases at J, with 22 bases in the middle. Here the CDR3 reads CASSSSFSPLGHGYTF. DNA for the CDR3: TGTGCCAGCTCATCTTCCTTCAGCCCTCTGGGGCATGGCTACACCTTC.

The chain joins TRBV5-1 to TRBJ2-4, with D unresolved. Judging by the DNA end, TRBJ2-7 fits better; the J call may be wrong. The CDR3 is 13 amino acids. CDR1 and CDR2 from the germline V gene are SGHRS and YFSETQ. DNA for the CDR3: TGCGCCAGCAGCTTAGACACCTTCTACGAGCAGTACTTC. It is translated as CASSLDTFYEQYF.

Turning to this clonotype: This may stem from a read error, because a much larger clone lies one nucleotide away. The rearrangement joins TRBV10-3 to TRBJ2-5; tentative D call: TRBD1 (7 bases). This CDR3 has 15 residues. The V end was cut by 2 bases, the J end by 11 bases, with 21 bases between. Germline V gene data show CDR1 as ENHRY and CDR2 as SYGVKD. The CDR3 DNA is TGTGCCATCAGTGAGCAGGGGGGAGGCAGCGGTGAGCAGTACTTC. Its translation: CAISEQGGGSGEQYF.

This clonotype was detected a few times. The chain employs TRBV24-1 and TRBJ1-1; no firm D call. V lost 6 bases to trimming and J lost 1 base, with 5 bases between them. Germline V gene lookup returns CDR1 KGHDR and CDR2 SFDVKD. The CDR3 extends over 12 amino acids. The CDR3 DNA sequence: TGTGCCACCAGTACCGCGAACACTGAAGCTTTCTTT. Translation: CATSTANTEAFF.

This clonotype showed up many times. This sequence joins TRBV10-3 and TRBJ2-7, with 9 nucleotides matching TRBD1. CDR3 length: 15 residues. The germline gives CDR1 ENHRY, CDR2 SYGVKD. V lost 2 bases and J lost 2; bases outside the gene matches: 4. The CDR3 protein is CAISEKGQGPYEQYF. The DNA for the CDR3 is TGTGCCATCAGTGAGAAAGGACAGGGGCCCTACGAGCAGTACTTC.

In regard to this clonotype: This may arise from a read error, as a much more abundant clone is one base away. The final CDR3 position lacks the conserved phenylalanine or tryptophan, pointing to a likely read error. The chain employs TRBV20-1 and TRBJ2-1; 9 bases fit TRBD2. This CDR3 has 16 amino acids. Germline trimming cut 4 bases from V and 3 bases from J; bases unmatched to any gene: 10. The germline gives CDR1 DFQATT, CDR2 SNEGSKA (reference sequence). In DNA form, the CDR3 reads TGCAGTGCTAAAGATACGGCGGGGGGGCTCTACAATGAGCAGTTCGTC. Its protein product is CSAKDTAGGLYNEQFV.

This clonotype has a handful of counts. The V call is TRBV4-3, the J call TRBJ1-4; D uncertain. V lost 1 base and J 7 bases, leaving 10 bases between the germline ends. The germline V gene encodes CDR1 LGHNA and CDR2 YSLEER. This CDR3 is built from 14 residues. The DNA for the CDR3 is TGCGCCAGCAGCCAAGGCCACCGGGGTGAAAAACTGTTTTTT. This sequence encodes CASSQGHRGEKLFF.

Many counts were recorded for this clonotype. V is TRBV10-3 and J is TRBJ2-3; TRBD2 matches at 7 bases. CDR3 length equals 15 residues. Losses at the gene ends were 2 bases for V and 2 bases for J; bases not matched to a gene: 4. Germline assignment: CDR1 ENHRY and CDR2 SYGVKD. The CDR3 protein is CAISEMAGDTDTQYF. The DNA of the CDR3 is TGTGCCATCAGTGAGATGGCGGGGGACACAGATACGCAGTATTTT.

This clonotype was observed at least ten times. CDR3 amino acids: CASSRGRSSTDTQYF. The CDR3 DNA is TGTGCCAGCAGCCGAGGACGGTCTAGCACAGATACGCAGTATTTT. This chain links TRBV13 with TRBJ2-3; no definite D call. CDR1 and CDR2 (germline): PRHDT, FYEKMQ (reference sequence). The V end lost 5 bases, the J end lost 0 bases, and 12 bases lay between the germline ends. This CDR3 region has 15 residues.

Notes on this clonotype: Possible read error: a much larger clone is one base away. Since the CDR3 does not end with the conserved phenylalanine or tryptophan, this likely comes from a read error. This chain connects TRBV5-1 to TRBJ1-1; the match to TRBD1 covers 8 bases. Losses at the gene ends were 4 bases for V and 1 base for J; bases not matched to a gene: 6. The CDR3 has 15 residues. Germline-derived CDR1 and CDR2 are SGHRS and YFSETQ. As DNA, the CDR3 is TGCGCCAGCAGCGCCCGACAGGGGACGAACACTGAAGCTTTCTGT. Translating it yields CASSARQGTNTEAFC.

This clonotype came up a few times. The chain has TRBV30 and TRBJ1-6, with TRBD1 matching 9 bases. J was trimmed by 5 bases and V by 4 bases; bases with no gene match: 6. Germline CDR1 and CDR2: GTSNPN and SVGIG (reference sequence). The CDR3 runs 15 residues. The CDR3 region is CAWNEGDRDNSPLHF. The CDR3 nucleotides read TGTGCCTGGAACGAAGGGGACAGGGATAATTCACCCCTCCACTTT.

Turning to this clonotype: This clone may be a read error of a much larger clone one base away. The CDR3 sequence: CAPPGVYEQYF. DNA for the CDR3: TGTGCCCCCCCGGGGGTGTACGAGCAGTACTTC. This chain joins TRBV21-1 and TRBJ2-7; the tabulated D call, TRBD1, remains unverified against the DNA. TRBV21-1 is flagged as a pseudogene. The CDR3 contains 11 residues.

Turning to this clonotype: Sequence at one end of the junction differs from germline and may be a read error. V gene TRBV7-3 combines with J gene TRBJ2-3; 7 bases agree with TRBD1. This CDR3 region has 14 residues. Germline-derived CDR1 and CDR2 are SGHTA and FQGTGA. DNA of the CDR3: TGTACCAGCAGCTTAGGTCAGGGGGCAGATACGCAGTATTTT. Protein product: CTSSLGQGADTQYF.

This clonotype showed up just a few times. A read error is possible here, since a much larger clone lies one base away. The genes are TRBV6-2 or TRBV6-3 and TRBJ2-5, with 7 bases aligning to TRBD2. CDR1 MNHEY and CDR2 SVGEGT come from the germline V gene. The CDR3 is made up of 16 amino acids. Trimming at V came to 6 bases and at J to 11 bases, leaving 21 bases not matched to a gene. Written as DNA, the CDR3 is TGTGCCAGCAGCCCAGCAGGGCGGGGGAGTGTCAATGAGCAGTACTTC. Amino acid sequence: CASSPAGRGSVNEQYF.

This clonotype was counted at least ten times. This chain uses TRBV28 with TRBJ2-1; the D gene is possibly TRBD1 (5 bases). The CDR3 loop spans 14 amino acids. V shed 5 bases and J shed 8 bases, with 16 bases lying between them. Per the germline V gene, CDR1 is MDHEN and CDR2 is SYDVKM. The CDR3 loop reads CASSPSLRGDEQFF. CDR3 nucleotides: TGTGCCAGCAGTCCCTCGCTAAGGGGTGATGAGCAGTTCTTC.

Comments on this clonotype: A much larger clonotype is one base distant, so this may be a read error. The CDR3 spells CAWSELNPGTDTQYF. The CDR3, as DNA: TGTGCCTGGAGTGAATTGAACCCTGGCACAGATACGCAGTATTTT. The chain carries TRBV30 and TRBJ2-3, with unresolved D. Trimming left V 1 base short and J 1 base short, with 12 bases between. This CDR3 contains 15 residues. Per the germline V gene, CDR1 is GTSNPN and CDR2 is SVGIG (reference sequence).

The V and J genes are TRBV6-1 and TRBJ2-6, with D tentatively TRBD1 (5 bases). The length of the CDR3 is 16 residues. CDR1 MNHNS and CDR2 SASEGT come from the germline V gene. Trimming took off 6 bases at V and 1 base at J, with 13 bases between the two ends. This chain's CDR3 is CASRSNTGSGANVLTF. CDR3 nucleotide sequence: TGTGCCAGCAGGTCGAACACAGGATCTGGGGCCAACGTCCTGACTTTC.

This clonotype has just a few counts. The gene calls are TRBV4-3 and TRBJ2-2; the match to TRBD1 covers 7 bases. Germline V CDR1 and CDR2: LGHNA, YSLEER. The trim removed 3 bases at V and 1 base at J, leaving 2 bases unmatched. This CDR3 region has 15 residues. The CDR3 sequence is CASSQRTGNTGELFF. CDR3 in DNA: TGCGCCAGCAGCCAGCGGACAGGGAACACCGGGGAGCTGTTTTTT.

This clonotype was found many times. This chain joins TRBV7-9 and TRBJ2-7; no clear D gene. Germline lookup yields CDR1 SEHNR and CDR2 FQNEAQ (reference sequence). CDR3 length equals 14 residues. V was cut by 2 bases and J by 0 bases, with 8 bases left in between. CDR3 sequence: CASSLSYNSYEQYF. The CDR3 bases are TGTGCCAGCAGCTTAAGTTACAACTCCTACGAGCAGTACTTC.